A selection of T cell receptor beta chains follows, all from one sample in a study of shared clonotypes between healthy human individuals. Sequencing was performed with immunoSEQ multiplex PCR; in TCRdb, only in-frame clones are kept and a portion is missing. Among around 2.5 million clones listed, 93% were seen once. The material sequenced was naive CD4+ T cells from PBMCs. All receptors come from a man aged 18 to 35 in good health. Some clones in this sample may be carry-over from other donors' samples. Each CDR3 is given with its conserved first and last residue. The order of the fields is D gene, V gene, J gene, clone size, CDR3 DNA, CDR3 protein. The D gene is left open where the match is weak. Some rows mark clone size as missing; the rest say once, few, many or name a class of expanded clone.

>.|TRBV28|TRBJ2-3|.
TGTGCCAGCAGTTGGGCGGACATCGGAAGCACAGATACGCAGTATTTT
CASSWADIGSTDTQYF
>.|TRBV18|TRBJ1-1|once
TGTGCCAGCTCACCCCCGATGACTCCGGTCACTGAAGCTTTCTTT
CASSPPMTPVTEAFF
>.|TRBV18|TRBJ2-7|.
TGTGCCAGCTCAGTAAACGTCGGACAAGGCTCCTACGAGCAGTACTTC
CASSVNVGQGSYEQYF
>.|TRBV19|TRBJ2-3|.
TGTGCCAGTACCCCAAGTGGGGCCTACACAGATACGCAGTATTTT
CASTPSGAYTDTQYF
>TRBD1|TRBV29-1|TRBJ2-2|.
TGCAGCGCCGATAACGGCAGGGGGCGGGTCACCGGGGAGCTGTTTTTT
CSADNGRGRVTGELFF
>.|TRBV5-1|TRBJ2-7|.
TGCGCCAGCAGCTGGGAACATAATACCTACGAGCAGTACTTC
CASSWEHNTYEQYF
>.|TRBV6-4|TRBJ2-7|.
TGTGCCAGCAGTGACCCGTCAGAGCAGTACTTC
CASSDPSEQYF
>TRBD2|TRBV19|TRBJ2-7|.
TGTGCCAGTAGTATTAGACTAGCGGGAGAACACTACGAGCAGTACTTC
CASSIRLAGEHYEQYF
>.|TRBV5-1|TRBJ1-1|.
TGCGCCAGCAGCGTGGGACCGGCGTCCACTGAAGCTTTCTTT
CASSVGPASTEAFF
>.|TRBV7-9|TRBJ1-4|.
TGTGCCGGCCGGGAGTTTGCTAATGAAAAACTGTTTTTT
CAGREFANEKLFF
>.|TRBV18|TRBJ1-1|.
TGTGCCAGTCGGGACGGGGGGAACACTGAAGCTTTCTTT
CASRDGGNTEAFF
>.|TRBV6-5|TRBJ1-1|.
TGTGCCAGCACCCAAGATCTGAACACTGAAGCTTTCTTT
CASTQDLNTEAFF
>.|TRBV25-1|TRBJ1-1|.
TGTGCCAGCAGTGAATCGTACAGGGAGTCGCCTGAAGCTTTCTTT
CASSESYRESPEAFF
>.|TRBV29-1|TRBJ2-3|.
TGCAGCGTTGGGCTTTCCGGGACCGCTAGCACAGATACGCAGTATTTT
CSVGLSGTASTDTQYF
>.|TRBV28|TRBJ1-1|.
TGTGCCGCCATTCGAAGGGTAGGAGTGCACACTGAAGCTTTCTTT
CAAIRRVGVHTEAFF
>.|TRBV18|TRBJ2-3|.
TGTGCCAGCTCACCACCCGGGGGACAGCCAGATACGCAGTATTTT
CASSPPGGQPDTQYF
>TRBD2|TRBV7-2|TRBJ2-7|.
TGTGCCAGCAGCCATCCTAGCGGGACCGAGCAGTACTTC
CASSHPSGTEQYF
>.|TRBV5-1|TRBJ2-3|.
TGCGCCAGCAGCTTGGCGTCTAGCGGCACAGATACGCAGTATTTT
CASSLASSGTDTQYF
>TRBD2|TRBV7-6|TRBJ2-5|once
TGTGCCAGCAGCGTCGGGACTAGCGTACGGCAGACCCAGTACTTC
CASSVGTSVRQTQYF
>TRBD1|TRBV2|TRBJ1-3|once
TGTGCCAGCAGTGATTACCAGGGGGCGATTGGAAACACCATATATTTT
CASSDYQGAIGNTIYF
>TRBD2|TRBV27|TRBJ2-2|.
TGTGCCAGCACACGCACCAAGCCGGGACTAGTTATCTTTACCGGGGAGCTGTTTTTT
CASTRTKPGLVIFTGELFF